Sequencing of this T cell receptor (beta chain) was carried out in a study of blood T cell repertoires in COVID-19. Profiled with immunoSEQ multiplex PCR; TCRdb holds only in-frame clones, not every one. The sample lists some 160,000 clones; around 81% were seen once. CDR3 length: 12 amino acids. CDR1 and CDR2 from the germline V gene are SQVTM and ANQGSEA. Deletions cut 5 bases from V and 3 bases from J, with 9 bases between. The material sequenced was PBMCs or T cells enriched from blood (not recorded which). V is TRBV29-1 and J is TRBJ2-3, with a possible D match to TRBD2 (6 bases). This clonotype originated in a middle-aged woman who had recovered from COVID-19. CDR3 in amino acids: CSVKEGTDTQYF. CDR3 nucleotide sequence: TGCAGCGTTAAGGAGGGGACAGATACGCAGTATTTT.